The rows below give T cell receptor beta chains drawn from one sample of a study of regulatory T cells in long-lasting Graves disease. One entry per CDR3 protein, called by TCRdb with MiXCR from the multiplex PCR reads. In the table there are roughly 420,000 distinct CDR3 sequences, roughly 15% of which are singletons. The same data also contributed to another study, on T cells in Graves' hyperthyroidism and ophthalmopathy.

The input for sequencing was peripheral blood mononuclear cells (PBMCs), taken at new diagnosis, from a patient treated with antithyroid drugs. All receptors come from a woman younger than 45 with Graves disease. The CDR3 runs from the conserved cysteine through the conserved F or W. A D gene is named only where the DNA matches it firmly. For some rows the clone size is stated as once, few or many, or as a class when expanded; others skip it.

TRBJ2-7,TRBV4-1,NA,NA,CASSQDRSGSYEQYF,TGCGCCAGCAGCCAAGATCGTAGTGGCTCCTACGAGCAGTACTTC
TRBJ1-4,TRBV15,NA,NA,CATSRAGFEKLFF,TGTGCCACCAGCAGAGCAGGGTTCGAAAAACTGTTTTTT
TRBJ2-3,TRBV9,many,TRBD2,CASSVGDSGSVDTQYF,TGTGCCAGCAGCGTAGGGGATAGCGGGAGTGTGGATACGCAGTATTTT
TRBJ1-1,TRBV28,once,NA,CASSLTTPTPAEVGQLNTEAFF,TGTGCCAGCAGTTTAACTACACCCACCCCGGCGGAGGTAGGACAGCTGAACACTGAAGCTTTCTTT
TRBJ1-4,TRBV12-3/TRBV12-4,NA,NA,CASSLSGGATNEKLFF,TGTGCCAGCAGTTTGTCGGGGGGCGCGACTAATGAAAAACTGTTTTTT
TRBJ1-2,TRBV15,many,TRBD1,CATSSRGLGNYGYTF,TGTGCCACCAGCAGCAGGGGGCTTGGTAACTATGGCTACACCTTC
TRBJ1-5,TRBV24-1,many,TRBD1,CATSDPGGGGYSNQPQHF,TGTGCCACCAGTGACCCAGGAGGAGGGGGCTATAGCAATCAGCCCCAGCATTTT
TRBJ2-7,TRBV6-5,once,NA,CASSLAKAGTYEQYF,TGTGCCAGCAGTTTGGCCAAAGCTGGCACCTACGAGCAGTACTTC
TRBJ2-2,TRBV12-3/TRBV12-4,NA,NA,CASRPSPGELFF,TGTGCCAGCAGGCCATCCCCCGGGGAGCTGTTTTTT
TRBJ1-1,TRBV24-1,few,NA,CATSQLGTEAFF,TGTGCCACCAGTCAGTTGGGCACTGAAGCTTTCTTT
TRBJ2-1,TRBV15,few,TRBD1,CATSRVQGVNEQFF,TGTGCCACCAGCAGAGTTCAGGGGGTCAATGAGCAGTTCTTC
TRBJ1-1,TRBV5-6,NA,NA,CASSAPGKNTEAFF,TGTGCCAGCAGCGCCCCTGGGAAGAACACTGAAGCTTTCTTT
TRBJ2-5,TRBV14,many,NA,CASQRSVKETQYF,TGTGCCAGCCAACGGAGTGTAAAAGAGACCCAGTACTTC
TRBJ2-7,TRBV5-6,many,NA,CASSLEPNEQYF,TGTGCCAGCAGCTTGGAACCCAACGAGCAGTACTTC
TRBJ1-5,TRBV20-1,few,NA,CSASQGRSDQPQHF,TGCAGTGCTAGCCAGGGAAGGTCGGATCAGCCCCAGCATTTT
TRBJ2-1,TRBV30,few,TRBD2,CAWSGAGGPSNEQFF,TGTGCCTGGAGTGGAGCGGGAGGGCCGAGCAATGAGCAGTTCTTC
TRBJ2-7,TRBV14,NA,TRBD2,CASSQGGTLAYEQYF,TGTGCCAGCAGCCAGGGGGGGACCCTAGCCTACGAGCAGTACTTC
TRBJ2-7,TRBV18,NA,NA,CASSPAVGAPEAEQYF,TGTGCCAGCTCACCAGCAGTGGGTGCACCAGAGGCCGAGCAGTACTTC
TRBJ2-1,TRBV28,once,NA,CASYSASNKQFF,TGTGCCAGCTATTCGGCTTCCAATAAGCAGTTCTTC
TRBJ2-1,TRBV19,NA,TRBD2,CASSTPGLAPNEQFF,TGTGCCAGTAGTACGCCGGGACTAGCGCCCAATGAGCAGTTCTTC
TRBJ2-3,TRBV18,few,TRBD1,CASSPETGGIDTQYF,TGTGCCAGCTCACCAGAGACAGGGGGCATAGATACGCAGTATTTT
TRBJ2-7,TRBV28,many,TRBD1,CASSLLRTGPSSYEQYF,TGTGCCAGCAGTCTACTCCGGACAGGGCCAAGCTCCTACGAGCAGTACTTC
TRBJ1-3,TRBV28,many,NA,CASIMGGNSGNTIYF,TGTGCCAGCATAATGGGAGGAAACTCTGGAAACACCATATATTTT
TRBJ2-3,TRBV18,few,TRBD2,CASSSRAPDGRVTDTQYF,TGTGCCAGCTCATCCCGCGCCCCGGACGGGAGGGTCACAGATACGCAGTATTTT
TRBJ2-4,TRBV28,NA,NA,CASSGGVSLAKNIQYF,TGTGCCAGTTCCGGTGGCGTCTCCTTAGCCAAAAACATTCAGTACTTC
TRBJ2-7,TRBV5-4,NA,NA,CASSLGFGELYF,TGTGCCAGCAGCTTGGGTTTCGGCGAGCTGTACTTC
TRBJ1-5,TRBV12-3/TRBV12-4,many,TRBD1,CASSPDRDDQPQHF,TGTGCCAGCAGCCCTGACAGGGACGATCAGCCCCAGCATTTT
TRBJ2-1,TRBV6-2/TRBV6-3,few,TRBD1,CASSYSDRDNEQFF,TGTGCCAGCAGTTACTCGGACAGGGACAATGAGCAGTTCTTC
TRBJ2-7,TRBV6-1,few,NA,CASSGDTQYEQYF,TGTGCCAGCAGCGGAGATACACAATACGAGCAGTACTTC
TRBJ2-7,TRBV7-2,many,NA,CASLLEAASGVGEQYF,TGTGCCAGCCTCCTCGAGGCCGCGTCAGGGGTGGGCGAGCAGTACTTC
TRBJ2-1,TRBV28,many,TRBD2,CASTRGLAGRKIFNNEQFF,TGTGCCAGCACCCGGGGCTTAGCGGGACGCAAAATTTTTAACAATGAGCAGTTCTTC
TRBJ1-4,TRBV30,many,NA,CAWSDLFATNEKLFF,TGTGCCTGGAGCGACCTATTCGCAACTAATGAAAAACTGTTTTTT
TRBJ2-5,TRBV2,many,NA,CASSETRDRGRGTQYF,TGTGCCAGCAGTGAAACCCGGGACCGGGGTCGAGGGACCCAGTACTTC
TRBJ2-7,TRBV28,many,TRBD2,CASSRIDSSGSDRGVYEQYF,TGTGCCAGCAGCCGCATAGATTCCAGCGGGAGCGATCGGGGAGTGTACGAGCAGTACTTC
TRBJ1-2,TRBV10-3,many,NA,CAISDSTRNYGYTF,TGTGCCATCAGTGATTCTACACGAAACTATGGCTACACCTTC
TRBJ2-3,TRBV6-2/TRBV6-3,NA,TRBD2,CASSGRGGRLTDTQYF,TGTGCCAGCAGTGGTCGGGGGGGACGTCTCACAGATACGCAGTATTTT
TRBJ1-1,TRBV27,many,TRBD1,CASSFKPGQGALNTEAFF,TGTGCCAGCAGTTTCAAACCGGGACAGGGGGCTTTAAACACTGAAGCTTTCTTT
TRBJ2-2,TRBV11-2,many,TRBD2,CASSLRLAGTGELFF,TGTGCCAGCAGCTTAAGACTAGCGGGGACCGGGGAGCTGTTTTTT
TRBJ1-5,TRBV6-5,NA,NA,CASSYSHSDKNQPQHF,TGTGCCAGCAGTTACTCACATTCGGACAAAAATCAGCCCCAGCATTTT
TRBJ1-1,TRBV6-5,many,NA,CASSFIARNTEAFF,TGTGCCAGCAGTTTCATTGCCAGGAACACTGAAGCTTTCTTT
TRBJ1-5,TRBV7-2,NA,TRBD1,CASSPGGQGGNQPQHF,TGTGCCAGCAGCCCAGGGGGACAGGGTGGGAATCAGCCCCAGCATTTT
TRBJ2-7,TRBV11-2,many,TRBD2,CASSLEAGANYEQYF,TGTGCCAGCAGCTTAGAGGCGGGAGCCAATTACGAGCAGTACTTC
TRBJ2-5,TRBV7-2,many,NA,CASSVLGQETQYF,TGTGCCAGCAGCGTCCTAGGTCAAGAGACCCAGTACTTC
TRBJ2-7,TRBV5-1,many,TRBD2,CASSLELLAGVYEQYF,TGCGCCAGCAGCTTGGAATTACTAGCGGGAGTTTACGAGCAGTACTTC
TRBJ1-4,TRBV27,many,TRBD1,CASSLTGGDEKLFF,TGTGCCAGCAGCCTGACAGGGGGCGATGAAAAACTGTTTTTT
TRBJ1-2,TRBV30,many,NA,CAWMVEVGYTF,TGTGCCTGGATGGTAGAGGTTGGCTACACCTTC
TRBJ2-2,TRBV6-2/TRBV6-3,NA,NA,CASRADQNTGELFF,TGTGCCAGCAGGGCAGACCAAAACACCGGGGAGCTGTTTTTT
TRBJ2-1,TRBV7-9,many,NA,CASSLRQAGFTEQFF,TGTGCCAGCAGCTTACGCCAGGCCGGGTTTACTGAGCAGTTCTTC
TRBJ2-7,TRBV28,NA,NA,CASSSGPQGTGFYEQYF,TGTGCCAGCAGTTCCGGACCCCAAGGCACCGGCTTTTACGAGCAGTACTTC
TRBJ1-2,TRBV7-8,many,NA,CASSVASYGYTF,TGTGCCAGCAGCGTAGCCAGCTATGGCTACACCTTC
TRBJ1-1,TRBV2,many,NA,CASSERIGDTEAFF,TGTGCCAGCAGTGAACGGATTGGAGACACTGAAGCTTTCTTT
TRBJ1-5,TRBV6-1,NA,NA,CASGGSKTQHF,TGTGCCAGCGGGGGGTCGAAGACCCAGCATTTT
TRBJ1-2,TRBV7-8,many,TRBD1,CASSRRGRGLSGYTF,TGTGCCAGCAGCCGCCGAGGGAGGGGGCTAAGTGGCTACACCTTC
TRBJ2-7,TRBV10-2,NA,TRBD2,CASRPSGDSYEQYF,TGCGCCAGCCGACCCAGCGGGGACTCCTACGAGCAGTACTTC
TRBJ2-1,TRBV28,once,TRBD2,CASSSGLAGEDEQFF,TGTGCCAGCAGTTCGGGACTAGCGGGAGAGGATGAGCAGTTCTTC
TRBJ2-1,TRBV6-2/TRBV6-3,NA,TRBD1,CASSPAPGQGYNEQFF,TGTGCCAGCAGTCCTGCGCCGGGACAGGGTTACAATGAGCAGTTCTTC
TRBJ2-2,TRBV19,NA,TRBD2,CASRTPRDYPNTGELFF,TGTGCCAGCCGTACACCCCGGGACTATCCTAACACCGGGGAGCTGTTTTTT
TRBJ1-1,TRBV5-5,many,NA,CASSLVAEMNTEAFF,TGTGCCAGCAGCTTGGTGGCAGAAATGAACACTGAAGCTTTCTTT